The 23 T cell receptor beta chains below all came from one sample that was sequenced in a study of vaccination effects on CD4 cells after COVID-19 (dated 2022 in TCRdb). After about 9 days of culture, CD4+ T cells were isolated with the EasySep CD4+ T cell isolation kit. Each participant got two doses of an mRNA SARS-CoV-2 vaccine, either BNT162b2 or mRNA-1273. The method behind the library was the immunoSEQ multiplex PCR assay. In TCRdb, the immuneACCESS table is reduced to in-frame sequences with V and J assigned. These tables do not hold every clone; where another copy was compared, an unresolved V gene accounts for under half, and the others remain unexplained. The sample records 60,000 to 80,000 clones, around 69% of which are singletons. 2% to 2.5% of the sample goes to the ten largest clones. Their recognized antigens are unknown. The material sequenced was CD4+ T cells from PBMCs cultured without peptide, taken after COVID-19 vaccination. These receptor sequences come from a human donor who received a COVID-19 vaccine.

The chain carries TRBV6-5 and TRBJ2-3, with D hard to call. The CDR3 is 15 residues long. In germline, CDR1 is MNHEY, CDR2 SVGAGI. V dropped 2 bases and J dropped 6 bases, with 15 bases sitting between them. As DNA, the CDR3 is TGTGCCAGCAGTTACAGTCCCGGCCACGGGGATACGCAGTATTTT. It translates to CASSYSPGHGDTQYF.

The chain is built from TRBV11-2 and TRBJ2-4; tentatively, D is TRBD2 (7 bases). CDR1 and CDR2 (germline): SGHAT, FQNNGV. Trimming took off 3 bases at V and 7 bases at J, with 16 bases between the two ends. The CDR3 is made up of 15 amino acids. The chain's CDR3 is CASSFPGRGFNIQYF. CDR3 nucleotides: TGTGCCAGCAGCTTCCCGGGGAGGGGGTTCAACATTCAGTACTTC.

J is TRBJ1-1 and V is TRBV7-6, with D perhaps matching TRBD1 (6 bases). CDR1 is SGHVS and CDR2 is FNYEAQ in the germline V gene. The V end lost 5 bases, the J end lost 1 base, and 14 bases lay between the germline ends. This CDR3 contains 15 residues. The CDR3, as DNA: TGTGCCAGCAGCCCCTTGACAGGATCGAACACTGAAGCTTTCTTT. This sequence encodes CASSPLTGSNTEAFF.

This chain joins TRBV21-1 and TRBJ2-1; the D call in the table, TRBD1, was not verified against the DNA. TRBV21-1 is flagged as a pseudogene. This CDR3 comprises 19 residues. CDR3 region: CASSKATGACSIYYNEQFF. Written as DNA, the CDR3 is TGTGCCAGCAGCAAAGCGACAGGGGCTTGTTCTATCTACTACAATGAGCAGTTCTTC.

The chain carries TRBV5-1 and TRBJ2-2; D ambiguous. Germline assignment: CDR1 SGHRS and CDR2 YFSETQ. The CDR3 is 14 residues long. Trimming cost V 7 bases and J 6 bases, with 16 bases left between them. This CDR3 is CASSGLVLAGELFF. The DNA for the CDR3 is TGCGCCAGCTCTGGATTAGTTTTAGCCGGGGAGCTGTTTTTT.

This clone was recorded only once. V and J are TRBV25-1 and TRBJ2-7; 10 bases line up with TRBD1. Looked up from germline, CDR1 is MGHDK and CDR2 is SYGVNS. With V trimmed by 1 base and J by 4 bases, 4 bases remained unmatched. This CDR3 has 15 amino acids. The CDR3 here is CASSEFGGQGYEQYV. In nucleotides, the CDR3 is TGTGCCAGCAGTGAATTCGGGGGACAGGGGTACGAGCAGTACGTC.

This clone has only a few counts. The chain couples TRBV9 to TRBJ1-3; a possible D gene is TRBD1 (5 bases). CDR3 size: 14 residues. The V gene's germline CDR1 is SGDLS and CDR2 YYNGEE. Trimming left V 2 bases short and J 3 bases short, with 9 bases between. CDR3 sequence reads: CASSVRQHGNTIYF. Here the CDR3 DNA reads TGTGCCAGCAGCGTTAGACAGCATGGAAACACCATATATTTT.

V usage is TRBV5-5 and J usage is TRBJ1-1; D is undetermined. The V and J ends lost 7 bases and 3 bases respectively, with 16 bases between them. Germline loops: CDR1 SGHKS, CDR2 YYEKEE (reference sequence). The CDR3 spans 14 residues. The CDR3 region is CASELELADTEAFF. CDR3 bases: TGTGCCAGCGAGCTTGAATTGGCGGACACTGAAGCTTTCTTT.

The chain recombines TRBV6-1 with TRBJ2-7, with a weak D call TRBD1 (6 bases). V was cut by 1 base and J by 5 bases, with 9 bases left in between. The CDR3 spans 13 residues. In germline, CDR1 is MNHNS, CDR2 SASEGT. Written as DNA, the CDR3 is TGTGCCAGCAGTGAAGACAGGGTACACGAGCAGTACGTC. Protein: CASSEDRVHEQYV.

This clone turned up a few times. The chain is built from TRBV5-1 and TRBJ2-3; D is possibly TRBD1 (6 bases). Germline V gene data show CDR1 as SGHRS and CDR2 as YFSETQ. The length of the CDR3 is 15 residues. Deletions cut 4 bases from V and 5 bases from J, with 17 bases between. This CDR3 is CASSQKQGQGDTQYF. The DNA of the CDR3 is TGCGCCAGCAGCCAGAAACAGGGTCAAGGAGATACGCAGTATTTT.

This clone was found a few times. The gene calls are TRBV14 and TRBJ1-2; D might be TRBD1 (5 bases). V dropped 0 bases and J dropped 8 bases, with 16 bases sitting between them. The CDR3 is 15 amino acids. Germline values: CDR1 SGHDN, CDR2 FVKESK. The CDR3 sequence is CASSQDRGEVGGYTF. The CDR3 DNA reads as TGTGCCAGCAGCCAAGATCGAGGGGAAGTTGGCGGCTACACCTTC.

The chain couples TRBV18 to TRBJ1-6; the match to TRBD1 covers 9 bases. Trimming took 1 base from V and 7 from J; bases not matched to a gene: 5. The germline V gene has CDR1 KGHSH and CDR2 LQKENI. CDR3 length: 16 residues. CDR3 region: CASSPLGTGLNSPLHF. CDR3 nucleotides: TGTGCCAGCTCACCACTCGGGACAGGGTTGAATTCACCCCTCCACTTT.

J is TRBJ2-7 and V is TRBV7-2; D is ambiguous. The CDR3 totals 14 residues. Trimming removed 0 bases from V and 2 bases from J, with 8 bases in between. CDR1 SGHTA and CDR2 FQGNSA come from the germline V gene. The CDR3 sequence: CASSLAGIPYEQYV. DNA of the CDR3: TGTGCCAGCAGCTTAGCGGGGATCCCCTACGAGCAGTACGTC.

This chain connects TRBV7-7 to TRBJ1-1; TRBD1 is a possible D gene (6 bases). The CDR3 contains 13 residues. Germline assignment: CDR1 SSHAT and CDR2 FNYEAQ (reference sequence). Trimming pared 2 bases from V and 8 bases from J, leaving 12 bases between. CDR3 DNA: TGTGCCAGCAGCTTAACGAGGGGGGGCGAAGCTTTCTTT. As protein: CASSLTRGGEAFF.

The chain is built from TRBV5-6 and TRBJ1-1; 7 bases are shared with TRBD1. Germline V gene sequence: CDR1 SGHDT, CDR2 YYEEEE. The ends lost 2 bases at V and 5 bases at J; junction bases unmatched: 6. The CDR3 is 14 amino acids. The CDR3 DNA follows: TGTGCCAGCAGCTTTTTCAGGGACAGAACTGAAGCTTTCTTT. It codes for CASSFFRDRTEAFF.

The chain couples TRBV5-5 to TRBJ2-3; a possible D gene is TRBD2 (6 bases). The germline V gene encodes CDR1 SGHKS and CDR2 YYEKEE (reference sequence). This CDR3 comprises 15 residues. V lost 0 bases to trimming and J lost 1 base, with 9 bases between them. The CDR3, as DNA: TGTGCCAGCAGCTTGGTCGGAGGGGGCACAGATACGCAGTATTTT. It yields the protein CASSLVGGGTDTQYF.

This clone was observed a handful of times. This chain links TRBV3-1 (or the pseudogene TRBV3-2) with TRBJ1-1; tentative D call: TRBD1 (5 bases). Germline V CDR1 and CDR2: LGHDT, YNNKEL (reference sequence). V was pared by 4 bases and J by 5 bases, with 11 bases between. The CDR3 extends over 13 amino acids. For the CDR3, the DNA is TGTGCCAGCAGCCCCCGGGACCTGACTGAAGCTTTCTTT. As protein: CASSPRDLTEAFF.

This sequence joins TRBV14 and TRBJ2-4; weak D call: TRBD1 (6 bases). CDR3 size: 17 residues. In germline, CDR1 is SGHDN, CDR2 FVKESK. The V end was cut by 0 bases, the J end by 0 bases, with 12 bases between. The CDR3: CASSQETGNIAKNIQYF. DNA for the CDR3: TGTGCCAGCAGCCAAGAAACAGGGAACATAGCCAAAAACATTCAGTACTTC.

The chain recombines TRBV7-2 with TRBJ2-5; 7 bases map to TRBD1. The V gene's germline CDR1 is SGHTA and CDR2 FQGNSA. With V trimmed by 5 bases and J by 1 base, 10 bases remained unmatched. This CDR3 is built from 16 residues. The CDR3 loop is CASSVWDRVIQETQYF. The CDR3 DNA follows: TGTGCCAGCAGCGTTTGGGACAGAGTGATCCAAGAGACCCAGTACTTC.

V gene TRBV19 combines with J gene TRBJ2-5, with 10 bases fitting TRBD2. Germline V gives CDR1 LNHDA, CDR2 SQIVND (reference sequence). The CDR3 contains 13 residues. The V and J ends lost 8 bases and 4 bases, in that order; junction bases with no gene match: 4. For the CDR3, the DNA is TGTGCCAGTTCTCTAGCGGGGGTAGAGACCCAGTACTTC. It yields the protein CASSLAGVETQYF.

V is TRBV7-9 and J is TRBJ2-3; 11 nucleotides line up with TRBD2. Germline V lookup: CDR1 SEHNR, CDR2 FQNEAQ (reference sequence). V was pared by 5 bases and J by 4 bases, with 8 bases of the junction left unmatched. The CDR3 sequence is 16 residues long. CDR3 bases: TGTGCCAGCAGCACGGTAGCGGGGGGGGCAGCAGATACGCAGTATTTT. Its protein product is CASSTVAGGAADTQYF.

This clone was seen once. This chain uses TRBV7-2 with TRBJ2-7; TRBD1 agrees at 8 bases. The CDR3 contains 13 residues. J lost 3 bases, V lost 4 bases, and 2 bases had no gene match. CDR1 SGHTA and CDR2 FQGNSA come from the germline V gene. For the CDR3, the DNA is TGTGCCAGCAGCTACGACAGGGGCTACGAGCAGTACGTC. It specifies CASSYDRGYEQYV.

The gene calls are TRBV28 and TRBJ2-7, with D perhaps matching TRBD1 or TRBD2 (5 bases each). Germline CDR1 and CDR2: MDHEN and SYDVKM. Deletions cut 3 bases from V and 5 bases from J, with 17 bases between. The CDR3 loop spans 15 amino acids. CDR3 DNA sequence: TGTGCCAGCAGTTTTCGCTCCGGGGCGAGGAACGAGCAGTACGTC. Residues: CASSFRSGARNEQYV.